This is a list of T cell receptor beta chains from one sample in a study of vaccination and CD4 T cells after COVID-19. Via MiXCR, TCRdb re-called the PCR reads, giving one row per CDR3 protein. Found here are around 26,000 distinct CDR3 sequences, roughly 64% of them singletons; the top ten hold over 7.5%. These receptors have no known antigen. The sample comprised CD4+ T cells from blood, cultured in vitro. Every receptor here comes from a human donor who had recovered from COVID-19. Each CDR3 is given with its conserved first and last residue. Each record gives: J gene, D gene, V gene, CDR3 length, clone size, CDR3 protein, CDR3 DNA. The D gene is left open where the match is weak. Size is omitted from some rows. Given values are once, few, many or a class for expanded clones.

j_gene: TRBJ2-3
d_gene: TRBD2
v_gene: TRBV18
len: 17
abundance: .
CDR3aa: CASSPRFGAGEGDTQYF
CDR3nt: TGTGCCAGCTCACCCCGCTTCGGAGCGGGAGAGGGAGATACGCAGTATTTT

j_gene: TRBJ1-2
d_gene: .
v_gene: TRBV6-1
len: 14
abundance: few
CDR3aa: CATTEGNSNYGYTF
CDR3nt: TGTGCCACCACCGAAGGGAATTCTAACTATGGCTACACCTTC

j_gene: TRBJ1-6
d_gene: .
v_gene: TRBV19
len: 14
abundance: .
CDR3aa: CASSPGRGGSPLHF
CDR3nt: TGTGCCAGTAGTCCCGGCAGGGGAGGTTCACCCCTCCACTTT

j_gene: TRBJ1-2
d_gene: TRBD1
v_gene: TRBV6-2/TRBV6-3
len: 13
abundance: .
CDR3aa: CASSWDSFYGYTF
CDR3nt: TGTGCCAGCAGCTGGGACAGCTTCTATGGCTACACCTTC

j_gene: TRBJ1-2
d_gene: .
v_gene: TRBV7-2
len: 16
abundance: .
CDR3aa: CASSLQGSLANYGYTF
CDR3nt: TGCGCCAGCAGCCTCCAGGGGTCCCTAGCTAACTATGGCTACACCTTC

j_gene: TRBJ1-6
d_gene: .
v_gene: TRBV7-2
len: 11
abundance: .
CDR3aa: CASSLNSPLHF
CDR3nt: TGTGCCAGCAGCTTAAACTCACCCCTCCACTTT

j_gene: TRBJ1-1
d_gene: .
v_gene: TRBV10-1
len: 14
abundance: .
CDR3aa: CASSESAVNTEAFF
CDR3nt: TGCGCCAGCAGTGAGTCAGCAGTGAACACTGAAGCTTTCTTT

j_gene: TRBJ1-1
d_gene: TRBD1
v_gene: TRBV7-8
len: 14
abundance: .
CDR3aa: CASSSYRGSTEAFF
CDR3nt: TGTGCCAGCAGCTCGTACAGGGGTAGCACTGAAGCTTTCTTT

j_gene: TRBJ2-3
d_gene: .
v_gene: TRBV28
len: 16
abundance: .
CDR3aa: CASSSDGYFGTDTQYF
CDR3nt: TGTGCCAGCAGTTCAGACGGCTATTTCGGCACAGATACGCAGTATTTT

j_gene: TRBJ2-7
d_gene: TRBD2
v_gene: TRBV10-3
len: 16
abundance: .
CDR3aa: CAITPGTSGRASEQYF
CDR3nt: TGTGCCATCACCCCAGGGACTAGCGGGAGGGCCTCCGAGCAGTACTTC

j_gene: TRBJ2-5
d_gene: TRBD2
v_gene: TRBV27
len: 17
abundance: .
CDR3aa: CASSFPPLTSGKETQYF
CDR3nt: TGTGCCAGCAGTTTTCCCCCCCTGACTAGCGGAAAAGAGACCCAGTACTTC

j_gene: TRBJ1-2
d_gene: TRBD1
v_gene: TRBV20-1
len: 13
abundance: .
CDR3aa: CSASLGQGVGYTF
CDR3nt: TGCAGTGCTAGCCTGGGACAGGGGGTCGGCTACACCTTC

j_gene: TRBJ1-2
d_gene: .
v_gene: TRBV6-2/TRBV6-3
len: 15
abundance: .
CDR3aa: CASSYRPGPNYGYTF
CDR3nt: TGTGCCAGCAGTTACCGCCCAGGGCCGAACTATGGCTACACCTTC

j_gene: TRBJ2-3
d_gene: TRBD2
v_gene: TRBV2
len: 16
abundance: .
CDR3aa: CASSERTSGTTDTQYF
CDR3nt: TGTGCCAGCAGTGAGAGGACTAGCGGGACCACAGATACGCAGTATTTT

j_gene: TRBJ1-1
d_gene: TRBD1
v_gene: TRBV6-1
len: 14
abundance: .
CDR3aa: CASPTLGQGAEAFF
CDR3nt: TGTGCCAGCCCTACCCTGGGGCAGGGGGCTGAAGCTTTCTTT

j_gene: TRBJ2-3
d_gene: TRBD2
v_gene: TRBV5-1
len: 17
abundance: .
CDR3aa: CASSYGSLSGNGNTQYF
CDR3nt: TGCGCCAGCAGCTACGGATCTCTCAGCGGGAACGGAAATACGCAGTATTTT

j_gene: TRBJ2-7
d_gene: .
v_gene: TRBV7-2
len: 18
abundance: .
CDR3aa: CASSFRGGRPSRDYEQYF
CDR3nt: TGTGCCAGCAGCTTCAGGGGTGGGCGGCCCTCGCGTGACTACGAGCAGTACTTC

j_gene: TRBJ2-2
d_gene: TRBD1
v_gene: TRBV6-2/TRBV6-3
len: 15
abundance: .
CDR3aa: CASSPQGAGTGELFF
CDR3nt: TGTGCCAGCAGCCCACAGGGGGCCGGCACCGGGGAGCTGTTTTTT

j_gene: TRBJ2-4
d_gene: .
v_gene: TRBV6-5
len: 16
abundance: .
CDR3aa: CASSYFGAGSGHIQYF
CDR3nt: TGTGCCAGCAGTTACTTTGGCGCGGGAAGTGGTCACATTCAGTACTTC

j_gene: TRBJ2-7
d_gene: TRBD2
v_gene: TRBV20-1
len: 15
abundance: .
CDR3aa: CSAPRTSGTPYEQYF
CDR3nt: TGCAGTGCGCCGCGGACTAGCGGGACCCCCTACGAGCAGTACTTC

j_gene: TRBJ1-2
d_gene: .
v_gene: TRBV20-1
len: 13
abundance: medium-sized
CDR3aa: CSERGAGNYGYTF
CDR3nt: TGCAGTGAAAGGGGGGCGGGTAACTATGGCTACACCTTC

j_gene: TRBJ2-3
d_gene: TRBD2
v_gene: TRBV20-1
len: 14
abundance: .
CDR3aa: CSAPGGGNTDTQYF
CDR3nt: TGCAGTGCTCCTGGGGGGGGAAACACAGATACGCAGTATTTT

j_gene: TRBJ2-7
d_gene: TRBD2
v_gene: TRBV20-1
len: 14
abundance: few
CDR3aa: CSARGGLAGYEQYF
CDR3nt: TGCAGTGCTAGGGGCGGACTAGCGGGCTACGAGCAGTACTTC

j_gene: TRBJ2-1
d_gene: TRBD2
v_gene: TRBV7-9
len: 16
abundance: .
CDR3aa: CASSAAGGLLGREQFF
CDR3nt: TGTGCCAGCAGCGCAGCGGGAGGGCTCTTAGGCCGTGAGCAGTTCTTC

j_gene: TRBJ1-6
d_gene: .
v_gene: TRBV30
len: 14
abundance: .
CDR3aa: CAWRGAGAKSPLHF
CDR3nt: TGTGCCTGGAGAGGGGCGGGGGCTAAGTCACCCCTCCACTTT

j_gene: TRBJ1-5
d_gene: TRBD1
v_gene: TRBV5-4
len: 14
abundance: .
CDR3aa: CASSRDRASQPQHF
CDR3nt: TGTGCCAGCAGCAGGGACAGGGCCAGTCAGCCCCAGCATTTT

j_gene: TRBJ2-3
d_gene: TRBD2
v_gene: TRBV11-3
len: 15
abundance: .
CDR3aa: CASSLGGTSKDTQYF
CDR3nt: TGTGCCAGCAGCTTAGGGGGGACTAGTAAAGATACGCAGTATTTT